The clone carrying this T cell receptor (beta chain) came up many times. Its antigen is not identified. Germline V gene sequence: CDR1 MNHNS, CDR2 SASEGT. After removal of 2 bases from V and 2 bases from J, the junction contained 8 bases not matched to a gene. The CDR3 consists of 17 residues. Treatment noted: PENTA 11 planned treatment interruption arm or continuous ART arm. Participants had taken at least three-drug ART for at least 24 weeks. The entry originates in a study of HIV-infected children after antiretroviral therapy interruption. Background on the study: Four children interrupted treatment; four stayed on continuous treatment. Findings and caveats of the study: After treatment interruption started, naive CD4+ CDR3 overlap across time points dropped. The Gini coefficient of naive CD4+ repertoires rose, returning to baseline by 3 years.

A 3' RACE protocol on RNA, with unique molecular identifiers, produced the TCR library. TCRdb reanalysed the 3' RACE reads using MiXCR and keeps one entry per CDR3 protein. The sample contains around 47,000 distinct CDR3 sequences, 4.3% of which appear only once. Here the sequenced sample was CD45RA+ CD4+ T cells from PBMCs, pooled from several time points, taken from a donor given antiretroviral therapy, either interrupted or continuous. The sample's subset: naive CD4+ CD45RA+ CD45RO- T cells. This TCR derives from a pool of human donors with HIV. The chain combines TRBV6-1 with TRBJ2-1; 8 bases align to TRBD1. The CDR3 protein is CASSESARGPTYNEQFF. The CDR3 DNA reads as TGTGCCAGCAGTGAATCGGCCAGGGGGCCGACCTACAATGAGCAGTTCTTC.